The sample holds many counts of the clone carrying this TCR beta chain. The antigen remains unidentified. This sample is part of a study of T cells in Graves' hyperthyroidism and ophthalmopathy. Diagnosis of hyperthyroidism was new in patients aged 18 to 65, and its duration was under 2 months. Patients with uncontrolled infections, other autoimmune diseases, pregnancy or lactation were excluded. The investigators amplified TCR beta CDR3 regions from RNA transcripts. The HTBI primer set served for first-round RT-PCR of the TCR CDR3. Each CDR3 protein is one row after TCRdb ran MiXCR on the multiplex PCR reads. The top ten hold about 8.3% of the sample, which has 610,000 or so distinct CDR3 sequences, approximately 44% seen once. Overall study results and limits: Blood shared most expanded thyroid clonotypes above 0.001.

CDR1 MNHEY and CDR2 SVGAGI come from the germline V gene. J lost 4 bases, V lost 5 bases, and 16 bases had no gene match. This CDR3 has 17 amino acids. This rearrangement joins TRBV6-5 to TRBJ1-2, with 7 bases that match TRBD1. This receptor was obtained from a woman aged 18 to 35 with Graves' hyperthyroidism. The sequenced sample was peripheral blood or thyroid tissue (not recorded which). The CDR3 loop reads CASSGLTRDSTFYGYTF. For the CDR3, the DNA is TGTGCCAGCAGTGGCCTGACCCGGGACAGCACTTTCTATGGCTACACCTTC.